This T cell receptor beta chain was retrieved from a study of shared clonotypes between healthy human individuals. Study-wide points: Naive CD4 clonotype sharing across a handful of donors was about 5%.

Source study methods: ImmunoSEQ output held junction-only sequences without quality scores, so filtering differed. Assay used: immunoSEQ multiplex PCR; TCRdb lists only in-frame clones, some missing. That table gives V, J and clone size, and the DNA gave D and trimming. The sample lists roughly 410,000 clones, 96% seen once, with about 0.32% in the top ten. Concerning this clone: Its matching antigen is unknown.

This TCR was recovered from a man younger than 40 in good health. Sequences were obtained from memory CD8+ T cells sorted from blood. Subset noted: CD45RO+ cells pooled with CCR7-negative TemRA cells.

CDR3 nucleotide sequence: TGTGCCAGCAGCTTTGTTAGGGGGGATACGCAGTATTTT. It is translated as CASSFVRGDTQYF. The V call is TRBV7-2, the J call TRBJ2-3; weak D call: TRBD1 (6 bases). There are 13 residues in the CDR3. V lost 3 bases and J lost 6, with 10 bases in between. CDR1 SGHTA and CDR2 FQGNSA come from the germline V gene. The full variable domain, in which reference TRBV7-2 and TRBJ2-3 provide the parts outside the CDR3, is GAGVSQSPSNKVTEKGKDVELRCDPISGHTALYWYRQSLGQGLEFLIYFQGNSAPDKSGLPSDRFSAERTGGSVSTLTIQRTQQEDSAVYLCASSFVRGDTQYFGPGTRLTVL.